Below, one T cell receptor beta chain is given with its context. The data stem from a study of preoperative IRX-2 immunotherapy in early breast cancer. Described treatment: preoperative locoregional IRX-2 cytokine immunotherapy. Samples came from a phase Ib trial of preoperative locoregional IRX-2 cytokine immunotherapy. Using immunoSEQ multiplex PCR, the repertoire was profiled, and TCRdb retains in-frame clones only, with some absent. The table includes about 37,000 clones, 80% to 90% detected once. CDR1 LNHNV and CDR2 YYDKDF come from the germline V gene (reference sequence). The CDR3 has 19 residues. The V gene end was trimmed by 0 bases and the J gene end by 9 bases; junction bases not matched to a gene: 15.

The source was lymph node tissue, collected after IRX-2 immunotherapy. The clonotype originates from a human donor with breast cancer. J is TRBJ2-1 and V is TRBV15, with 12 bases that match TRBD2. The CDR3 spells CATSRDSPLLAGGRREQFF. The CDR3 DNA is TGTGCCACCAGCAGAGATTCCCCCCTTCTAGCGGGGGGGCGTCGTGAGCAGTTCTTC.